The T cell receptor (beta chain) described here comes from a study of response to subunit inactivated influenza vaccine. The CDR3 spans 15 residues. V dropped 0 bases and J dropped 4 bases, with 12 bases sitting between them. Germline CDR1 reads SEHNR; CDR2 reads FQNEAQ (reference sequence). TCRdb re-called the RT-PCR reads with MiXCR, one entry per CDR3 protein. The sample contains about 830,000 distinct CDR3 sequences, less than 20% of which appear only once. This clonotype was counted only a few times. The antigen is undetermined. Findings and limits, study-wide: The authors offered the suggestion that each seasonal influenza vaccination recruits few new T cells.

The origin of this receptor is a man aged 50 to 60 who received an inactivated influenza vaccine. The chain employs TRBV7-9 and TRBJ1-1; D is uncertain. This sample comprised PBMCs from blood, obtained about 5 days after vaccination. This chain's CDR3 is CASSLAQYRPTEAFF. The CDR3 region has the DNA TGTGCCAGCAGCTTAGCGCAGTACAGACCCACTGAAGCTTTCTTT.